This is a list of T cell receptor beta chains from one sample in a study of blood T cell repertoires in COVID-19. Using immunoSEQ multiplex PCR, the repertoire was profiled, and TCRdb retains in-frame clones only, with some absent. The top ten hold 2.6% of the sample, which has roughly 200,000 clones, about 87% seen once. Sequencing was performed on PBMCs or T cells enriched from blood (not recorded which). These receptors came from a woman in her thirties who had recovered from COVID-19. Each CDR3 is given with its conserved first and last residue. The D gene is left open where the match is weak. Some rows mark clone size as missing; the rest say once, few, many or name a class of expanded clone.

j_call: TRBJ2-1
v_call: TRBV7-2
d_call: TRBD2
clone_size: -
cdr3_nt: TGTGCCAGCAGCCCGACTAGCGGGGGGCATGGAGAGCAGTTCTTC
cdr3_aa: CASSPTSGGHGEQFF

j_call: TRBJ2-1
v_call: TRBV19
d_call: -
clone_size: once
cdr3_nt: TGTGCCAGTAGTATTGGCGGGGCCACCTACAATGAGCAGTTCTTC
cdr3_aa: CASSIGGATYNEQFF

j_call: TRBJ2-3
v_call: TRBV4-2
d_call: -
clone_size: -
cdr3_nt: TGTGCCAGCAGCCAAGACCGGAGCGCAGATACGCAGTATTTT
cdr3_aa: CASSQDRSADTQYF

j_call: TRBJ1-5
v_call: TRBV10-3
d_call: -
clone_size: -
cdr3_nt: TGTGCCATCAGTGAGCATTTAGGGGAGGATCAGCCCCAGCATTTT
cdr3_aa: CAISEHLGEDQPQHF

j_call: TRBJ1-1
v_call: TRBV6-7
d_call: -
clone_size: -
cdr3_nt: TGTGCCAGCAGTTACCTCCCGGCGGTCACTGAAGCTTTCTTT
cdr3_aa: CASSYLPAVTEAFF

j_call: TRBJ1-1
v_call: TRBV6-4
d_call: -
clone_size: -
cdr3_nt: TGTGCCAGCAGGGCAGACGCGGTTGGCATGAACACTGAAGCTTTCTTT
cdr3_aa: CASRADAVGMNTEAFF

j_call: TRBJ1-3
v_call: TRBV19
d_call: TRBD1
clone_size: -
cdr3_nt: TGTGCCAGTTACCCAGGGGGCGGAACTGGAAACACCATATATTTT
cdr3_aa: CASYPGGGTGNTIYF

j_call: TRBJ2-1
v_call: TRBV5-4
d_call: TRBD1
clone_size: -
cdr3_nt: TGTGCCAGCGGGGACAGGGGATTCAATGAGCAGTTCTTC
cdr3_aa: CASGDRGFNEQFF

j_call: TRBJ2-5
v_call: TRBV10-3
d_call: TRBD1
clone_size: -
cdr3_nt: TGTGCCATCAGGTTGGGGACAGGGACGGAGACCCAGTACTTC
cdr3_aa: CAIRLGTGTETQYF

j_call: TRBJ1-4
v_call: TRBV5-1
d_call: -
clone_size: -
cdr3_nt: TGCGCCAGCAGCTTGGGGGTGGAGAATGAAAAACTGTTTTTT
cdr3_aa: CASSLGVENEKLFF

j_call: TRBJ2-7
v_call: TRBV3-1/TRBV3-2
d_call: TRBD1
clone_size: -
cdr3_nt: TGTGCCAGCAGCCATGAGACAGGGCCTCACGAGCAGTACTTC
cdr3_aa: CASSHETGPHEQYF

j_call: TRBJ1-2
v_call: TRBV27
d_call: -
clone_size: -
cdr3_nt: TGTGCCAGCAGTTTCACAGGGAACTATGGCTACACCTTC
cdr3_aa: CASSFTGNYGYTF

j_call: TRBJ1-1
v_call: TRBV7-3
d_call: -
clone_size: -
cdr3_nt: TGTGCCAGCAGCGGCGGGGCGGGGAACACTGAAGCTTTCTTT
cdr3_aa: CASSGGAGNTEAFF

j_call: TRBJ1-1
v_call: TRBV27
d_call: -
clone_size: -
cdr3_nt: TGTGCCAGCAGTTTAATGCCCGGGAACACTGAAGCTTTCTTT
cdr3_aa: CASSLMPGNTEAFF

j_call: TRBJ2-7
v_call: TRBV18
d_call: TRBD2
clone_size: -
cdr3_nt: TGTGCCAGCTCACCCGGACTAGCCAAGGGCGAGCAGTACTTC
cdr3_aa: CASSPGLAKGEQYF

j_call: TRBJ1-5
v_call: TRBV10-2
d_call: TRBD1
clone_size: -
cdr3_nt: TGCGCCAGCAGTGAGGAGGTAGACAGGGCGGATCAGCCCCAGCATTTT
cdr3_aa: CASSEEVDRADQPQHF

j_call: TRBJ1-2
v_call: TRBV4-1
d_call: -
clone_size: -
cdr3_nt: TGCGCCAGCAGCCAGCCTACACAGGCCCTGTCGCGGGGCTACACCTTC
cdr3_aa: CASSQPTQALSRGYTF

j_call: TRBJ2-1
v_call: TRBV7-2
d_call: -
clone_size: -
cdr3_nt: TGTGCCAGCAGCCGCGGGACGCGACCCTACAATGAGCAGTTCTTC
cdr3_aa: CASSRGTRPYNEQFF

j_call: TRBJ2-6
v_call: TRBV5-6
d_call: -
clone_size: -
cdr3_nt: TGTGCCAGCAGCCCAGGGACTTCTGGGGCCAACGTCCTGACTTTC
cdr3_aa: CASSPGTSGANVLTF

j_call: TRBJ1-6
v_call: TRBV6-5
d_call: -
clone_size: -
cdr3_nt: TGTGCCAGCAGTTACGGTTCAGGGTTAGGGTCACCCCTCCACTTT
cdr3_aa: CASSYGSGLGSPLHF

j_call: TRBJ2-7
v_call: TRBV11-2
d_call: TRBD1
clone_size: -
cdr3_nt: TGTGCCAGCAGCTCCAATAGACAGGGCTACGAGCAGTACTTC
cdr3_aa: CASSSNRQGYEQYF

j_call: TRBJ2-1
v_call: TRBV5-4
d_call: TRBD2
clone_size: -
cdr3_nt: TGTGCCAGCAGCTTAAGGGACTACGGGTACAATGAGCAGTTCTTC
cdr3_aa: CASSLRDYGYNEQFF

j_call: TRBJ2-5
v_call: TRBV7-9
d_call: -
clone_size: -
cdr3_nt: TGTGCCAGCAGCTTATTCCAGGGATCAGAGACCCAGTACTTC
cdr3_aa: CASSLFQGSETQYF

j_call: TRBJ2-7
v_call: TRBV4-3
d_call: TRBD1
clone_size: -
cdr3_nt: TGCGCCAGCAGCCATTCACAGGGGGCTGGATACGAGCAGTACTTC
cdr3_aa: CASSHSQGAGYEQYF

j_call: TRBJ2-1
v_call: TRBV5-4
d_call: TRBD1
clone_size: -
cdr3_nt: TGTGCCAGCAGATCCCTGGGACAGACAAAATACAATGAGCAGTTCTTC
cdr3_aa: CASRSLGQTKYNEQFF

j_call: TRBJ1-4
v_call: TRBV7-2
d_call: -
clone_size: -
cdr3_nt: TGTGCCAGCAGCGCCCCCAACAGGGATGAAAAACTGTTTTTT
cdr3_aa: CASSAPNRDEKLFF

j_call: TRBJ2-7
v_call: TRBV4-2
d_call: -
clone_size: -
cdr3_nt: TGTGCCAGCAGCCAACAGGGCTCGAATTTGTACGAGCAGTACTTC
cdr3_aa: CASSQQGSNLYEQYF

j_call: TRBJ2-1
v_call: TRBV20-1
d_call: TRBD2
clone_size: -
cdr3_nt: TGCAGTGCTGGTGTAGCGGGGAGTTCCTACAATGAGCAGTTCTTC
cdr3_aa: CSAGVAGSSYNEQFF

j_call: TRBJ1-3
v_call: TRBV19
d_call: -
clone_size: -
cdr3_nt: TGTGCCAGTAGTATTGGACCGAGCAGGGACACCATATATTTT
cdr3_aa: CASSIGPSRDTIYF

j_call: TRBJ1-5
v_call: TRBV2
d_call: -
clone_size: -
cdr3_nt: TGTGCCAGCAGACCAGAAACGGGAGGCAATCAGCCCCAGCATTTT
cdr3_aa: CASRPETGGNQPQHF

j_call: TRBJ1-6
v_call: TRBV19
d_call: -
clone_size: -
cdr3_nt: TGTGCCAGTAGTATCCCGGGGGTGACAGTAGCACCCCTCCACTTT
cdr3_aa: CASSIPGVTVAPLHF

j_call: TRBJ2-7
v_call: TRBV4-3
d_call: TRBD1
clone_size: many
cdr3_nt: TGCGCCAGCAGCCAAGCAATCCGGGACAGGGTCTACGAGCAGTACTTC
cdr3_aa: CASSQAIRDRVYEQYF

j_call: TRBJ1-4
v_call: TRBV6-4
d_call: TRBD1
clone_size: -
cdr3_nt: TGTGCCAGCAGTGAAGGACAGGGTGGGATGCTGTTTTTT
cdr3_aa: CASSEGQGGMLFF

j_call: TRBJ2-2
v_call: TRBV7-6
d_call: TRBD2
clone_size: -
cdr3_nt: TGTGCCAGCAGCTTAGGGAGCGGGGGGGCCGGGGAGCTGTTTTTT
cdr3_aa: CASSLGSGGAGELFF

j_call: TRBJ2-2
v_call: TRBV15
d_call: -
clone_size: -
cdr3_nt: TGTGCCACCAGGACATCGGACAGGGAGCTGTTTTTT
cdr3_aa: CATRTSDRELFF

j_call: TRBJ1-2
v_call: TRBV19
d_call: -
clone_size: -
cdr3_nt: TGTGCCAGTAGTACCCAGGGACATGTCTATGGCTACACCTTC
cdr3_aa: CASSTQGHVYGYTF

j_call: TRBJ2-1
v_call: TRBV3-1/TRBV3-2
d_call: TRBD2
clone_size: -
cdr3_nt: TGTGCCAGCAGCCGGGAGAGGGCGGGGGGGTCCTACAATGAGCAGTTCTTC
cdr3_aa: CASSRERAGGSYNEQFF

j_call: TRBJ2-7
v_call: TRBV5-1
d_call: -
clone_size: -
cdr3_nt: TGCGCCAGCAGTCTAGACAGCCCGGACGAGCAGTACTTC
cdr3_aa: CASSLDSPDEQYF

j_call: TRBJ1-1
v_call: TRBV6-5
d_call: -
clone_size: -
cdr3_nt: TGTGCCAGCAGTTACAGACAAGGGAGGACTGAAGCTTTCTTT
cdr3_aa: CASSYRQGRTEAFF

j_call: TRBJ2-2
v_call: TRBV7-9
d_call: -
clone_size: -
cdr3_nt: TGTGCCAGCAGCCGGACAGATTCCCCTGGGACCGGGGAGCTGTTTTTT
cdr3_aa: CASSRTDSPGTGELFF

j_call: TRBJ2-3
v_call: TRBV7-2
d_call: TRBD2
clone_size: -
cdr3_nt: TGTGCCAGCAGCCGGACTAGCGGGGGGGCCGATACGCAGTATTTT
cdr3_aa: CASSRTSGGADTQYF

j_call: TRBJ2-3
v_call: TRBV11-2
d_call: TRBD2
clone_size: -
cdr3_nt: TGTGCCAGCAGCTTAGACCGGGGTCAGCACGGGGGGTCGCAGTATTTT
cdr3_aa: CASSLDRGQHGGSQYF

j_call: TRBJ2-7
v_call: TRBV4-2
d_call: TRBD1
clone_size: -
cdr3_nt: TGTGCCAGCAGCCAAGAGGCAGGGGGCGGGTACGAGCAGTACTTC
cdr3_aa: CASSQEAGGGYEQYF

j_call: TRBJ1-3
v_call: TRBV5-5
d_call: TRBD1
clone_size: -
cdr3_nt: TGTGCCAGCAGCTTGAACAGGGGAACGGTGGGAAACACCATATATTTT
cdr3_aa: CASSLNRGTVGNTIYF

j_call: TRBJ1-1
v_call: TRBV7-9
d_call: -
clone_size: -
cdr3_nt: TGTGCCAGCAGCCAGATATGGGGCCCCCGGAACACTGAAGCTTTCTTT
cdr3_aa: CASSQIWGPRNTEAFF

j_call: TRBJ2-5
v_call: TRBV7-3
d_call: -
clone_size: -
cdr3_nt: TGTGCCAGCAGCTCCCGGAGTGGGGAGACCCAGTACTTC
cdr3_aa: CASSSRSGETQYF

j_call: TRBJ2-7
v_call: TRBV29-1
d_call: -
clone_size: -
cdr3_nt: TGCAGCGTTGTAAGGCAGGGTGTGCAGTACTTC
cdr3_aa: CSVVRQGVQYF

j_call: TRBJ2-7
v_call: TRBV7-2
d_call: TRBD1
clone_size: once
cdr3_nt: TGTGCCAGCAGCTTAGCGTTCGGACAGGCGAGCTCCTACGAGCAGTACTTC
cdr3_aa: CASSLAFGQASSYEQYF

j_call: TRBJ1-4
v_call: TRBV19
d_call: TRBD1
clone_size: -
cdr3_nt: TGTGCCAGTACTAGACAGGGCTCGGATGAAAAACTGTTTTTT
cdr3_aa: CASTRQGSDEKLFF

j_call: TRBJ1-4
v_call: TRBV2
d_call: -
clone_size: -
cdr3_nt: TGTGCCAGCAGTGTTAGCCAGGGCTCTAATGAAAAACTGTTTTTT
cdr3_aa: CASSVSQGSNEKLFF

j_call: TRBJ1-5
v_call: TRBV19
d_call: -
clone_size: -
cdr3_nt: TGTGCCAGTAATGAGCAGCCCCAGCATTTT
cdr3_aa: CASNEQPQHF

j_call: TRBJ1-2
v_call: TRBV19
d_call: -
clone_size: -
cdr3_nt: TGTGCCAGTAGTGTCCACTCTCAGGGAAGGAATGGCTACACCTTC
cdr3_aa: CASSVHSQGRNGYTF

j_call: TRBJ1-5
v_call: TRBV6-5
d_call: -
clone_size: once
cdr3_nt: TGTGCCAGCAGTTTAGGGGGATTTAATCAGCCCCAGCATTTT
cdr3_aa: CASSLGGFNQPQHF

j_call: TRBJ1-2
v_call: TRBV4-2
d_call: -
clone_size: -
cdr3_nt: TGTGCCAGCAGCCAAGAAGTCGCAGGGGACTATGGCTACACCTTC
cdr3_aa: CASSQEVAGDYGYTF